This TCR beta chain was observed in a study of T cell repertoires in cytomegalovirus infection. The junction had 10 bases not matched to a gene; V was cut back by 6 bases and J by 3 bases. Germline V gene sequence: CDR1 MNHEY, CDR2 SVGEGT. CDR3 length: 16 amino acids. Concerning this clonotype itself: No antigen is known for it.

One entry per CDR3 protein, called by TCRdb with MiXCR from the reads. This sample carries hundreds of thousands of distinct CDR3 sequences, under 55% of them seen once, and the ten largest clones take about 45%. The input for sequencing was cultured PBMCs, taken from culture after CMV antigen stimulation. The receptor's source is a human donor in good health (CMV status not recorded). Some clones in this sample may be carry-over from other donors' samples. This chain connects TRBV6-2 or TRBV6-3 to TRBJ2-1, with 8 bases fitting TRBD1. CDR3: CASSLDRGGYYNEQFF. CDR3 nucleotide sequence: TGTGCCAGCAGCCTAGACAGGGGTGGATACTACAATGAGCAGTTCTTC.